The 30 T cell receptor beta chains reported below all come from one sample, sequenced in a study of graft-versus-host responses after intestinal transplantation. This table comes from immunoSEQ multiplex PCR, and its TCRdb copy is limited to in-frame clones, with some not included. Among roughly 120,000 clones, approximately 90% were seen once, and the ten largest hold approximately 0.18%. No antigens are known for them. Material: unstimulated CD4+ T cells sorted from spleen or lymph node cells, obtained before intestinal transplant. Every receptor here comes from a human donor who received an intestinal transplant.

V and J are TRBV18 and TRBJ2-7, with TRBD2 matching 8 bases. Germline V gene data show CDR1 as KGHSH and CDR2 as LQKENI. After removal of 2 bases from V and 6 bases from J, the junction contained 12 bases not matched to a gene. The CDR3 contains 16 residues. CDR3: CASSPLRTGGGSEQYF. The CDR3 region has the DNA TGTGCCAGCTCACCATTACGAACCGGGGGGGGCTCCGAGCAGTACTTC.

The J gene is TRBJ1-4, the V gene TRBV6-5, with D possibly matching TRBD1 (6 bases). V was shortened by 6 bases and J by 4 bases, with 12 bases between the two germline ends. Per the germline V gene, CDR1 is MNHEY and CDR2 is SVGAGI. The CDR3 spans 14 residues. The CDR3: CASRAGTLNEKLFF. The CDR3 bases are TGTGCCAGCAGAGCCGGGACACTTAATGAAAAACTGTTTTTT.

The chain is built from TRBV5-4 and TRBJ2-3; 9 nucleotides align to TRBD1. Unmatched junction bases numbered 4, after V lost 0 bases and J lost 2 bases. Germline V gene lookup returns CDR1 SGHNT and CDR2 YYREEE (reference sequence). This CDR3 region has 16 residues. The CDR3 DNA sequence: TGTGCCAGCAGCTTGGGGGACAGGGTCTACACAGATACGCAGTATTTT. This encodes CASSLGDRVYTDTQYF.

V and J are TRBV7-9 and TRBJ1-5; tentatively, D is TRBD1 (6 bases). The V and J ends lost 0 bases and 5 bases respectively, with 14 bases between them. Germline V gene data show CDR1 as SEHNR and CDR2 as FQNEAQ (reference sequence). This CDR3 has 16 amino acids. The CDR3 reads CASSLAQGWGHQPQHF. The CDR3 region has the DNA TGTGCCAGCAGCTTAGCCCAGGGGTGGGGGCATCAGCCCCAGCATTTT.

The chain is built from TRBV9 and TRBJ2-7; 7 positions agree with TRBD2. V shed 3 bases, J shed 0 bases, and the junction held 6 bases outside the gene matches. This CDR3 is 15 amino acids long. Germline loops: CDR1 SGDLS, CDR2 YYNGEE. The CDR3 sequence is CASSAQAGFSYEQYF. The CDR3 DNA follows: TGTGCCAGCAGCGCCCAAGCGGGATTCTCCTACGAGCAGTACTTC.

V gene TRBV5-1 combines with J gene TRBJ2-7; 9 bases are shared with TRBD1. With 1 base clipped from V and 1 base from J, the junction kept 6 bases outside the gene matches. The length of the CDR3 is 16 residues. Germline loops: CDR1 SGHRS, CDR2 YFSETQ. CDR3: CASSLYRTGASYEQYF. DNA of the CDR3: TGCGCCAGCAGCTTGTATAGGACAGGGGCATCCTACGAGCAGTACTTC.

The V and J genes are TRBV18 and TRBJ1-5, with D hard to call. This CDR3 comprises 15 residues. Germline assignment: CDR1 KGHSH and CDR2 LQKENI. Trimming pared 0 bases from V and 3 bases from J, leaving 9 bases between. The CDR3 nucleotides read TGTGCCAGCTCACCACCAGGAGGCTACAATCAGCCCCAGCATTTT. Translated, it gives CASSPPGGYNQPQHF.

The chain combines TRBV5-1 with TRBJ1-1, with a possible D match to TRBD1 (5 bases). V was pared by 5 bases and J by 6 bases, with 20 bases between. The CDR3 runs to 15 residues. Germline assignment: CDR1 SGHRS and CDR2 YFSETQ. CDR3 sequence (DNA): TGCGCCAGCAGGGACTCCGGGGGTTTAAACGCTGAAGCTTTCTTT. Translating gives CASRDSGGLNAEAFF.

This clone was counted between two and nine times. The chain couples TRBV6-1 to TRBJ1-5; no definite D call. V was shortened by 4 bases and J by 2 bases, with 6 bases between the two germline ends. CDR3 size: 13 residues. Germline V gives CDR1 MNHNS, CDR2 SASEGT. CDR3: CASSVAGNQPQHF. As DNA, the CDR3 is TGTGCCAGCAGTGTCGCGGGCAATCAGCCCCAGCATTTT.

CDR3 protein: CASSKESLAGGHEQFF. The CDR3 nucleotides are TGTGCCAGCAGCAAAGAATCGCTAGCGGGAGGGCATGAGCAGTTCTTC. The gene calls are TRBV21-1 and TRBJ2-1; the D call TRBD2 from the table was never checked on the DNA. TRBV21-1 is flagged as a pseudogene. This CDR3 has 16 amino acids.

The rearrangement links TRBV7-3 to TRBJ2-1; D may be TRBD2 (6 bases). Germline-derived CDR1 and CDR2 are SGHTA and FQGTGA. V dropped 4 bases and J dropped 0 bases, with 10 bases sitting between them. The CDR3 spans 15 residues. The CDR3 nucleotides are TGTGCCAGCAGCTCCCACGGGAGCTCCTACAATGAGCAGTTCTTC. Translated: CASSSHGSSYNEQFF.

In its sample, this clone was seen once. The chain links TRBV21-1 to TRBJ1-2; the table's D call, TRBD1, has no DNA check behind it. TRBV21-1 is a documented pseudogene. This CDR3 contains 15 residues. The CDR3 loop reads CASSKKNDRGGGYTF. CDR3 DNA sequence: TGTGCCAGCAGCAAAAAAAACGACAGGGGTGGTGGCTACACCTTC.

This chain joins TRBV6-1 and TRBJ2-5, with 11 nucleotides matching TRBD2. Germline-derived CDR1 and CDR2 are MNHNS and SASEGT. This CDR3 spans 16 amino acids. The trim removed 4 bases at V and 5 bases at J, leaving 9 bases unmatched. CDR3 DNA sequence: TGTGCCAGCAGTGGTATAGCGGGGGGGGTAGGGGAGACCCAGTACTTC. It encodes CASSGIAGGVGETQYF.

The J gene is TRBJ1-1, the V gene TRBV7-8; TRBD1 agrees at 7 bases. Germline V lookup: CDR1 SGHVS, CDR2 FQNEAQ. J lost 1 base, V lost 5 bases, and 4 bases had no gene match. CDR3 length equals 14 residues. The CDR3 reads CASSNRQGNTEAFF. The CDR3 DNA sequence: TGTGCCAGCAGCAATAGACAGGGGAACACTGAAGCTTTCTTT.

The chain has TRBV29-1 and TRBJ2-2; 8 nucleotides agree with TRBD2. Looked up from germline, CDR1 is SQVTM and CDR2 is ANQGSEA. The CDR3 length is 13 residues. V lost 6 bases to trimming and J lost 6 bases; unmatched junction nucleotides: 6. The CDR3 is CSVAGGWAGELFF. The CDR3 DNA sequence: TGCAGCGTCGCGGGAGGATGGGCCGGGGAGCTGTTTTTT.

The J gene is TRBJ2-3, the V gene TRBV13; TRBD2 aligns across 8 bases. The CDR3 is made up of 19 amino acids. Germline V gene lookup returns CDR1 PRHDT and CDR2 FYEKMQ (reference sequence). With 0 bases clipped from V and 3 bases from J, the junction kept 14 bases outside the gene matches. As DNA, the CDR3 is TGTGCCAGCAGCTTAGGGCCGAATGGCCCGGGAGGGTTGACAGATACGCAGTATTTT. Its protein product is CASSLGPNGPGGLTDTQYF. The full variable domain, rest sourced from reference TRBV13 and TRBJ2-3, is AAGVIQSPRHLIKEKRETATLKCYPIPRHDTVYWYQQGPGQDPQFLISFYEKMQSDKGSIPDRFSAQQFSDYHSELNMSSLELGDSALYFCASSLGPNGPGGLTDTQYFGPGTRLTVL.

The V call is TRBV10-1, the J call TRBJ2-3; 10 nucleotides line up with TRBD2. Germline-derived CDR1 and CDR2 are WNHNN and SYGVQD (reference sequence). J gave up 0 bases and V 2 bases, and 8 bases lay outside the gene matches. The CDR3 consists of 18 residues. The CDR3 DNA reads as TGCGCCAGCAGTGAGGCTAGCGGGAGAGAAGGTAGCACAGATACGCAGTATTTT. Its protein is CASSEASGREGSTDTQYF.

The chain links TRBV2 to TRBJ1-4, with 8 bases that match TRBD1. The germline V gene encodes CDR1 SNHLY and CDR2 FYNNEI. The CDR3 totals 15 residues. The V and J ends lost 4 bases and 3 bases, in that order; junction bases with no gene match: 4. The DNA for the CDR3 is TGTGCCAGCAGTGTAGACAGGGGTGCTAATGAAAAACTGTTTTTT. Translated, it gives CASSVDRGANEKLFF.

This clone was observed once. This chain joins TRBV7-2 and TRBJ1-1; D is perhaps TRBD1 (5 bases). Between the trimmed V and J ends, which lost 1 base and 4 bases, there was a span of 10 bases. The CDR3 spans 14 residues. The germline CDR1 and CDR2 sequences are SGHTA and FQGNSA. The CDR3 DNA follows: TGTGCCAGCAGCTTAGAGTCCAGGGCCACTGAAGCTTTCTTT. The encoded protein is CASSLESRATEAFF.

The chain combines TRBV5-1 with TRBJ2-3; 8 positions match TRBD2. V was pared by 0 bases and J by 0 bases, with 3 bases of the junction left unmatched. CDR1 is SGHRS, CDR2 YFSETQ, per germline. The CDR3 has 16 residues. CDR3 coding DNA: TGCGCCAGCAGCTTGGGTAGCGGGGATAGCACAGATACGCAGTATTTT. Protein sequence: CASSLGSGDSTDTQYF. Full variable domain (outside the CDR3, taken from reference TRBV5-1 and TRBJ2-3): KAGVTQTPRYLIKTRGQQVTLSCSPISGHRSVSWYQQTPGQGLQFLFEYFSETQRNKGNFPGRFSGRQFSNSRSEMNVSTLELGDSALYLCASSLGSGDSTDTQYFGPGTRLTVL.

V is TRBV9 and J is TRBJ2-1; TRBD1 agrees at 7 bases. Germline CDR1 reads SGDLS; CDR2 reads YYNGEE. There are 17 residues in the CDR3. The junction had 9 bases not matched to a gene; V was cut back by 3 bases and J by 0 bases. CDR3 DNA: TGTGCCAGCAGCGAAACCGGGACAGCGGACTCCTACAATGAGCAGTTCTTC. This codes for CASSETGTADSYNEQFF.

This clone was seen only once. V gene TRBV5-3 combines with J gene TRBJ2-5; D is possibly TRBD1 (6 bases). TRBV5-3 counts as an open reading frame of uncertain function. CDR3 size: 16 residues. V was clipped by 4 bases and J by 5 bases, with 21 bases between them. The CDR3 loop reads CARSHFRQVPRETQYF. DNA for the CDR3: TGTGCCAGAAGCCACTTTCGACAGGTCCCACGGGAGACCCAGTACTTC.

CDR3 loop: CASSQDERGGLTQYF. The CDR3 DNA reads TGCGCCAGCAGCCAAGATGAGCGGGGGGGCCTGACCCAGTACTTC. V and J are TRBV4-3 and TRBJ2-5; 10 bases line up with TRBD2. After removal of 0 bases from V and 7 bases from J, the junction contained 5 bases not matched to a gene. Germline V gene sequence: CDR1 LGHNA, CDR2 YSLEER. The CDR3 is 15 amino acids.

DNA of the CDR3: TGTGCCAGCAGTTACCGGAGAGACCCAGGGGGTGGCTACACCTTC. Its protein product is CASSYRRDPGGGYTF. The chain uses TRBV6-5 and TRBJ1-2; 7 bases match TRBD1. Germline CDR1 is MNHEY and CDR2 is SVGAGI. After removal of 2 bases from V and 7 bases from J, the junction contained 10 bases not matched to a gene. The length of the CDR3 is 15 residues.

This chain uses TRBV4-1 with TRBJ2-5, with unresolved D. CDR3 length: 15 amino acids. The V and J ends lost 1 base and 1 base respectively, with 10 bases between them. Germline V gene lookup returns CDR1 MGHRA and CDR2 YSYEKL. The DNA of the CDR3 is TGCGCCAGCAGCCAAGCCCCGACATTCCAAGAGACCCAGTACTTC. Protein: CASSQAPTFQETQYF.

This clone was found once. The rearrangement joins TRBV11-2 to TRBJ2-3, with 8 nucleotides matching TRBD1. The CDR3 contains 15 residues. Germline loops: CDR1 SGHAT, CDR2 FQNNGV. Germline trimming cut 3 bases from V and 6 bases from J; bases unmatched to any gene: 8. CDR3 residues: CASSFYRGRVDTQYF. The CDR3 coding sequence is TGTGCCAGCAGCTTTTACAGGGGGAGAGTGGATACGCAGTATTTT.

This chain uses TRBV11-2 with TRBJ2-6, with D tentatively TRBD1 (6 bases). The CDR3 loop spans 15 amino acids. Trimming took 5 bases from V and 2 from J, leaving 10 bases between them. Germline V CDR1 and CDR2: SGHAT, FQNNGV. The CDR3 region is CASSPKGAGANVLTF. The DNA of the CDR3 is TGTGCCAGCAGCCCGAAGGGGGCTGGGGCCAACGTCCTGACTTTC.

V is TRBV28 and J is TRBJ1-2, with 7 bases fitting TRBD1. CDR1 MDHEN and CDR2 SYDVKM come from the germline V gene. The CDR3 has 13 amino acids. Trimming took 6 bases from V and 8 from J; bases not matched to a gene: 9. For the CDR3, the DNA is TGTGCCAGCAGAGGGACAGTCCCTCTCGGCTACACCTTC. This encodes CASRGTVPLGYTF.

The J gene is TRBJ2-7, the V gene TRBV25-1; 7 bases map to TRBD1. The CDR3 contains 14 residues. V lost 1 base, J lost 2 bases, and 2 bases stayed unmatched. Looked up from germline, CDR1 is MGHDK and CDR2 is SYGVNS. CDR3 bases: TGTGCCAGCAGTGAATGGCAGGGGGCCTACGAGCAGTACTTC. Translation gives CASSEWQGAYEQYF.

This clone was seen a single time. The chain is built from TRBV5-5 and TRBJ1-1, with D perhaps TRBD1 (5 bases). Germline V CDR1 and CDR2: SGHKS, YYEKEE (reference sequence). The germline V and J ends were trimmed by 4 bases and 5 bases, with 15 bases remaining between them. This CDR3 is built from 14 residues. In nucleotides, the CDR3 is TGTGCCAGCAGCCATGGCAGGGTAGGGACTGAAGCTTTCTTT. Protein: CASSHGRVGTEAFF.